Given below is one T cell receptor beta chain in context. Its antigen is as yet unknown. This entry is derived from a study of T cell repertoires in cytomegalovirus infection. Study-wide background: Use of recently identified HLA-C-restricted and well-studied HLA-B-restricted CMV epitopes was part of the study. Shared public TCR beta signatures pointed to both CMV infection and a matching HLA type. Overall study results and limits: Across the ex vivo response, the dominant clonotypes were HLA-C-restricted CMV-specific TCR beta clonotypes.

In TCRdb, the reads were re-called with MiXCR into one record per CDR3 protein. The sample yields about 830,000 distinct CDR3 sequences, approximately 30% seen once. Germline V gene sequence: CDR1 MNHEY, CDR2 SVGAGI. The CDR3 contains 13 residues. Trimming removed 6 bases at V and 4 bases at J, with 12 bases between. This chain joins TRBV6-5 and TRBJ1-2; a weak D match, TRBD1 (5 bases). This specimen consisted of cultured CD8+ T cells from PBMCs, obtained from culture after CMV antigen stimulation. The source of this sequence is a human donor in good health (CMV status not recorded). Some clones in this sample may be carry-over from other donors' samples. The CDR3 DNA reads TGTGCCAGCAGACTCCTAAGGGGCTATGGCTACACCTTC. This sequence encodes CASRLLRGYGYTF.